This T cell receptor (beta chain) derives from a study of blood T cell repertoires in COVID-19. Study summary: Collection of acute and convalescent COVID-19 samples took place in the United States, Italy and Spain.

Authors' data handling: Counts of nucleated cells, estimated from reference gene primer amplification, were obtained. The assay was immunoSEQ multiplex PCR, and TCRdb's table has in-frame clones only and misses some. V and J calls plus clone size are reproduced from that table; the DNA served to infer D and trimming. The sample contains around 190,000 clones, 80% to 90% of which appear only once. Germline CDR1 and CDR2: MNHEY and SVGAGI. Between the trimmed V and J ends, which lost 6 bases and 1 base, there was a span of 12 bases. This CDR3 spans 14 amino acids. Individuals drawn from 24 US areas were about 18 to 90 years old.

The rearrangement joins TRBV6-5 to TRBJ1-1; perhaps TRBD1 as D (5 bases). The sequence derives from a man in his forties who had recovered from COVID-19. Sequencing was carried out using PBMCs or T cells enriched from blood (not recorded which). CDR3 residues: CASRRHQGNTEAFF. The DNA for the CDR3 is TGTGCCAGCAGACGTCATCAGGGGAACACTGAAGCTTTCTTT.